The 2 T cell receptor beta chains reported below all come from one sample, sequenced in a study of shared clonotypes between healthy human individuals (dated by TCRdb to 2018 to 2021). Libraries were constructed by the immunoSEQ multiplex PCR assay. TCRdb took this table from immuneACCESS and kept in-frame rearrangements with V and J called. Such tables lack part of the clones; where checked against another copy, unresolved V genes explain under half of the gap, and the rest is unexplained. The sample table holds more than 1,200,000 clones, of which approximately 98.5% were seen once. The biggest ten clones account for 0.3% to 0.45% of the sample. The sample comprised naive CD4+ T cells sorted from blood. This specimen's cell subset or site label, interpreted: CD45RA+ positively selected. The receptor source for this set is a man under 40 in good health.

The chain carries TRBV21-1 and TRBJ1-1. TRBV21-1 is an annotated pseudogene. CDR3 size: 19 residues. DNA of the CDR3: TGTGCCAGCAGCAAAAGGCCCGGAAATTGGTTTAGCGGGGACACTGAAGCTTTCTTT. Translating gives CASSKRPGNWFSGDTEAFF.

The chain employs TRBV11-2 and TRBJ2-1; D is uncertain. The CDR3 has 14 residues. Germline loops: CDR1 SGHAT, CDR2 FQNNGV. Trimming pared 3 bases from V and 10 bases from J, leaving 16 bases between. The DNA for the CDR3 is TGTGCCAGCAGCTTGGATGGGGTTTACGGGGAGCAGTTCTTC. Amino acids: CASSLDGVYGEQFF. Full variable domain (missing parts from reference TRBV11-2 and TRBJ2-1): EAGVAQSPRYKIIEKRQSVAFWCNPISGHATLYWYQQILGQGPKLLIQFQNNGVVDDSQLPKDRFSAERLKGVDSTLKIQPAKLEDSAVYLCASSLDGVYGEQFFGPGTRLTVL.